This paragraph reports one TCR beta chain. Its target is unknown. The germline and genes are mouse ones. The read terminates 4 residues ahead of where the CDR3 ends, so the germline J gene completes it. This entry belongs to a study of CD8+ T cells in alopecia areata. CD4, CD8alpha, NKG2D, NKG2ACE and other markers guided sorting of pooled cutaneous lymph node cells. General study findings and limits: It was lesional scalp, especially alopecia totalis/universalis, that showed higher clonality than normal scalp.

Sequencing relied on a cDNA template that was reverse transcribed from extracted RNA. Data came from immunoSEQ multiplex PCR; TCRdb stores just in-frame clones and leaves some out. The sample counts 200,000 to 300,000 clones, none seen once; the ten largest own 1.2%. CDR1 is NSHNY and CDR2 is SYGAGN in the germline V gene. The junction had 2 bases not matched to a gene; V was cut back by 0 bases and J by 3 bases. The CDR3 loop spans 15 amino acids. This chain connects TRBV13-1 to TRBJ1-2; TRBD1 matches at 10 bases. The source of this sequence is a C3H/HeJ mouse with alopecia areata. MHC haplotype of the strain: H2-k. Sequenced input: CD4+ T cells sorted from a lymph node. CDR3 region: CASSDGDRGYSDYTF. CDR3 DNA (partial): TGTGCCAGCAGTGATGGGGACAGGGGTTACTCC.